This T cell receptor beta chain emerged from a study of cytomegalovirus exposure and HLA in healthy donors. This clone appeared a single time. Trimming took off 4 bases at V and 9 bases at J, with 7 bases between the two ends. CDR3 length equals 12 residues. The germline gives CDR1 MNHEY, CDR2 SVGAGI. PCR was performed using 60 Vbeta and 13 Jbeta primers. Profiled with immunoSEQ multiplex PCR; TCRdb holds only in-frame clones, not every one. The table lists some 190,000 clones, over 70% of them singletons. Sequenced: PBMCs. The chain links TRBV6-5 to TRBJ1-6; D is ambiguous. The receptor was derived from a man aged 35-49 years in good health and CMV-seropositive. The CDR3 DNA follows: TGTGCCAGCAGTTTGGCAAGTTCACCCCTCCACTTT. It specifies CASSLASSPLHF.